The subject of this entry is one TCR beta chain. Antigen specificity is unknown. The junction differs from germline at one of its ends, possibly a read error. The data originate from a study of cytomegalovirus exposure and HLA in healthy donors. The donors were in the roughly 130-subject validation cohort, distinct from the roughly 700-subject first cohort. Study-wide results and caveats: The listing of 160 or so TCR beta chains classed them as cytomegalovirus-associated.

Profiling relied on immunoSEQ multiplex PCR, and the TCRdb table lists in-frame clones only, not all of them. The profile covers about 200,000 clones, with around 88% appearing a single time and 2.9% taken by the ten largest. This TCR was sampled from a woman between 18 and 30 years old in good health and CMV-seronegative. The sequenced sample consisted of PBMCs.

The CDR3 loop is CSARDYEDTPF. As DNA, the CDR3 is TGCAGTGCTAGAGATTATGAAGACACCCCCTTC. This sequence joins TRBV20-1 and TRBJ2-7; unclear D gene. This CDR3 spans 11 amino acids. CDR1 is DFQATT, CDR2 SNEGSKA, per germline (reference sequence).